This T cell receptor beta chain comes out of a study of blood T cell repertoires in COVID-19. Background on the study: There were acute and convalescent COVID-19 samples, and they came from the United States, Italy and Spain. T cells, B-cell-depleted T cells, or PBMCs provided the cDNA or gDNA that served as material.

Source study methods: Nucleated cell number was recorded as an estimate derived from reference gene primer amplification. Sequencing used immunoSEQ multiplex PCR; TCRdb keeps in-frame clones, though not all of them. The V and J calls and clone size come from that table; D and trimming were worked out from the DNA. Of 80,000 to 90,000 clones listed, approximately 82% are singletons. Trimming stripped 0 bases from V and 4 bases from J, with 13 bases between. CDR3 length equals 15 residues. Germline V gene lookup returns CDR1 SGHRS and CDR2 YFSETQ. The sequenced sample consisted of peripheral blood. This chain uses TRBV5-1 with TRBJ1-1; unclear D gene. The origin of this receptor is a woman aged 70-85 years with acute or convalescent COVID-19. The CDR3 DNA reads TGCGCCAGCAGCTTGGAGGGAGGGAAGGGCACTGAAGCTTTCTTT. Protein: CASSLEGGKGTEAFF.